What follows are 24 T cell receptor beta chains derived from one specimen sequenced in a study of T cell clonotyping in hematopoietic cell transplantation. Sequencing used immunoSEQ multiplex PCR; TCRdb keeps in-frame clones, though not all of them. The sample lists about 36,000 clones, around 95% seen once, with around 1.5% in the top ten. Time point: recipient sample about 28 days before transplant, after cytoreduction. The source was peripheral blood mononuclear cells, collected before stem cell transplant. The receptor source for this set is a man between 40 and 49 years old with chronic myeloid leukemia. Some clones in this sample may be carry-over from other donors' samples.

The rearrangement links TRBV19 to TRBJ2-7, with 11 bases aligning to TRBD2. CDR1 LNHDA and CDR2 SQIVND come from the germline V gene (reference sequence). There are 15 residues in the CDR3. Losses at the gene ends were 2 bases for V and 2 bases for J; bases not matched to a gene: 2. The CDR3 DNA reads as TGTGCCAGTAGTATACTAGCGGGGGGCACCTACGAGCAGTACTTC. Its protein is CASSILAGGTYEQYF. The variable domain in full, completed from reference TRBV19 and TRBJ2-7, reads DGGITQSPKYLFRKEGQNVTLSCEQNLNHDAMYWYRQDPGQGLRLIYYSQIVNDFQKGDIAEGYSVSREKKESFPLTVTSAQKNPTAFYLCASSILAGGTYEQYFGPGTRLTVT.

This chain uses TRBV7-8 with TRBJ1-1; no firm D call. Germline loops: CDR1 SGHVS, CDR2 FQNEAQ. The V and J ends lost 1 base and 3 bases respectively, with 18 bases between them. CDR3 length: 17 amino acids. The CDR3 region is CASSLGRAHRTDTEAFF. CDR3 bases: TGTGCCAGCAGCTTAGGGCGGGCCCATCGGACGGACACTGAAGCTTTCTTT.

V gene TRBV28 combines with J gene TRBJ2-5; 10 nucleotides agree with TRBD2. Germline V gene lookup returns CDR1 MDHEN and CDR2 SYDVKM. This CDR3 is 16 amino acids long. The junction had 4 bases not matched to a gene; V was cut back by 1 base and J by 2 bases. CDR3 coding DNA: TGTGCCAGCAGTTTATTTCCTAGCGGGAGACAAGAGACCCAGTACTTC. It codes for CASSLFPSGRQETQYF.

The chain joins TRBV4-2 to TRBJ2-7, with a possible D match to TRBD1 (5 bases). CDR1 and CDR2 (germline): LGHNA, YNFKEQ. The CDR3 runs 13 residues. Trimming took 1 base from V and 5 from J, leaving 9 bases between them. CDR3 DNA sequence: TGTGCCAGCAGCCAAGTAGGGGCCCACGAGCAGTACTTC. Translating it yields CASSQVGAHEQYF.

This chain links TRBV4-1 with TRBJ1-2, with 10 bases fitting TRBD1. Germline CDR1 and CDR2: MGHRA and YSYEKL. CDR3 length: 12 residues. The J segment lost 7 bases and the V segment lost 6 bases, leaving 2 bases of the junction unmatched. In DNA form, the CDR3 reads TGCGCCAGCAGTCGACAGGGGGCTGGCTACACCTTC. Protein sequence: CASSRQGAGYTF.

This clone was picked up a small number of times. The genes are TRBV5-1 and TRBJ1-1; TRBD1 is a possible D gene (5 bases). V lost 4 bases to trimming and J lost 3 bases, with 19 bases between them. Germline V gene data show CDR1 as SGHRS and CDR2 as YFSETQ. The CDR3 extends over 16 amino acids. CDR3 loop: CASSPPGASLYTEAFF. CDR3 bases: TGCGCCAGCAGCCCTCCTGGGGCTAGTTTATACACTGAAGCTTTCTTT.

The chain links TRBV5-1 to TRBJ1-4; weak D call: TRBD1 (5 bases). The CDR3 is 17 amino acids. CDR1 and CDR2 from the germline V gene are SGHRS and YFSETQ. Trimming removed 4 bases at V and 3 bases at J, with 19 bases between. The CDR3 is CASSPGRRDGPNEKLFF. The CDR3 bases are TGCGCCAGCAGCCCAGGACGAAGGGACGGACCTAATGAAAAACTGTTTTTT. The complete variable domain, with remaining parts taken from reference TRBV5-1 and TRBJ1-4, reads KAGVTQTPRYLIKTRGQQVTLSCSPISGHRSVSWYQQTPGQGLQFLFEYFSETQRNKGNFPGRFSGRQFSNSRSEMNVSTLELGDSALYLCASSPGRRDGPNEKLFFGSGTQLSVL.

V usage is TRBV11-2 and J usage is TRBJ2-1; 9 bases line up with TRBD2. This CDR3 has 16 amino acids. Losses at the gene ends were 1 base for V and 8 bases for J; bases not matched to a gene: 9. The germline V gene encodes CDR1 SGHAT and CDR2 FQNNGV. CDR3 coding DNA: TGTGCCAGCAGCTTAGGTATGGCGGGGGGGGGCTATGAGCAGTTCTTC. Its protein product is CASSLGMAGGGYEQFF.

The chain uses TRBV5-4 and TRBJ1-1, with a possible D match to TRBD1 (5 bases). Trimming left V 3 bases short and J 5 bases short, with 14 bases between. The germline CDR1 and CDR2 sequences are SGHNT and YYREEE (reference sequence). The CDR3 consists of 14 residues. The CDR3 is CASSWWGRGTEAFF. The CDR3 region has the DNA TGTGCCAGCAGCTGGTGGGGTCGGGGGACTGAAGCTTTCTTT.

This sequence joins TRBV6-4 and TRBJ2-3, with D perhaps assigned TRBD1 or TRBD2 (5 bases each). Germline CDR1 and CDR2: MRHNA and SNTAGT. V gave up 2 bases and J gave up 10 bases, with 16 bases separating them. The CDR3 runs to 14 residues. For the CDR3, the DNA is TGTGCCAGCAGTGACGGGGACCCCGGGAATCCGCAGTATTTT. Protein: CASSDGDPGNPQYF.

The rearrangement uses TRBV7-2 and TRBJ2-3; possible D gene TRBD2, 6 bases. The CDR3 spans 13 residues. Trimming removed 8 bases at V and 2 bases at J, with 11 bases between. Germline assignment: CDR1 SGHTA and CDR2 FQGNSA. In DNA, the CDR3 is TGTGCCAGCGCCGGGGGATTCACAGATACGCAGTATTTT. Its translation: CASAGGFTDTQYF. The full variable domain, in which reference TRBV7-2 and TRBJ2-3 provide the parts outside the CDR3, is GAGVSQSPSNKVTEKGKDVELRCDPISGHTALYWYRQSLGQGLEFLIYFQGNSAPDKSGLPSDRFSAERTGGSVSTLTIQRTQQEDSAVYLCASAGGFTDTQYFGPGTRLTVL.

The chain couples TRBV5-5 to TRBJ2-1, with D possibly being TRBD2 (5 bases). The CDR3 totals 14 residues. V was pared by 0 bases and J by 8 bases, with 12 bases between. Per germline, CDR1 SGHKS and CDR2 YYEKEE (reference sequence). CDR3 nucleotide sequence: TGTGCCAGCAGCTTGGCCCGGCAAGCGGATGAGCAGTTCTTC. Protein sequence: CASSLARQADEQFF.

The V call is TRBV28, the J call TRBJ1-5, with TRBD1 as a possible D gene (5 bases). The CDR3 loop spans 17 amino acids. V lost 6 bases to trimming and J lost 0 bases, with 18 bases between them. CDR1 is MDHEN, CDR2 SYDVKM, per germline. CDR3 amino acids: CASSQRQGRVSNQPQHF. As DNA, the CDR3 is TGTGCCAGCAGCCAGCGGCAGGGTCGGGTTAGCAATCAGCCCCAGCATTTT.

The chain has TRBV5-4 and TRBJ1-3; D remains unclear. The V gene's germline CDR1 is SGHNT and CDR2 YYREEE (reference sequence). Trimming cost V 2 bases and J 3 bases, with 3 bases left between them. There are 12 residues in the CDR3. CDR3 loop: CASSFHGNTIYF. As DNA, the CDR3 is TGTGCCAGCAGCTTTCATGGAAACACCATATATTTT.

The chain recombines TRBV4-1 with TRBJ2-1, with D possibly TRBD2 on 6 matching bases. Trimming removed 1 base from V and 6 bases from J, with 13 bases in between. This CDR3 comprises 15 residues. Per the germline V gene, CDR1 is MGHRA and CDR2 is YSYEKL. CDR3 protein: CASSQGGGDPNEQFF. As DNA, the CDR3 is TGCGCCAGCAGCCAAGGTGGAGGGGACCCCAATGAGCAGTTCTTC.

The chain recombines TRBV19 with TRBJ2-5, with D possibly matching TRBD2 (7 bases). The CDR3 is 14 residues long. The ends were cut back, 5 bases at V and 4 bases at J, with 14 bases in the middle. CDR1 LNHDA and CDR2 SQIVND come from the germline V gene (reference sequence). CDR3 residues: CASSWAGAGETQYF. DNA of the CDR3: TGTGCCAGTAGTTGGGCGGGGGCTGGAGAGACCCAGTACTTC.

The CDR3 is CASSPAKRKTQYF. CDR3 coding DNA: TGTGCCAGCTCACCCGCAAAGCGGAAGACCCAGTACTTC. This rearrangement joins TRBV18 to TRBJ2-5, with TRBD2 as a possible D gene (5 bases). CDR3 size: 13 residues. Deletions cut 3 bases from V and 6 bases from J, with 11 bases between. Germline assignment: CDR1 KGHSH and CDR2 LQKENI.

This clone was observed once. The V and J genes are TRBV28 and TRBJ1-2; no definite D call. Germline V lookup: CDR1 MDHEN, CDR2 SYDVKM. Trimming took off 2 bases at V and 2 bases at J, with 6 bases between the two ends. CDR3 length: 13 amino acids. CDR3 amino acids: CASSLRGNYGYTF. For the CDR3, the DNA is TGTGCCAGCAGTTTAAGAGGAAACTATGGCTACACCTTC.

This chain uses TRBV5-1 with TRBJ2-1; TRBD2 might be the D (6 bases). Germline-derived CDR1 and CDR2 are SGHRS and YFSETQ. Trimming took off 0 bases at V and 7 bases at J, with 20 bases between the two ends. The CDR3 extends over 17 amino acids. The CDR3 bases are TGCGCCAGCAGCTTGGGGTCGGTGGAGGGTTCAATGAATGAGCAGTTCTTC. Protein: CASSLGSVEGSMNEQFF.

The chain combines TRBV28 with TRBJ2-7, with TRBD1 matching over 11 bases. Germline CDR1 and CDR2: MDHEN and SYDVKM. With 6 bases clipped from V and 1 base from J, the junction kept 5 bases outside the gene matches. The CDR3 is 15 residues long. The CDR3 loop reads CASRTRDRGSYEQYF. CDR3 bases: TGTGCCAGCAGAACCCGGGACAGGGGGTCCTACGAGCAGTACTTC.

The V call is TRBV10-3, the J call TRBJ2-7; D not resolved. The CDR3 consists of 13 residues. Trimming took off 5 bases at V and 1 base at J, with 9 bases between the two ends. Germline lookup yields CDR1 ENHRY and CDR2 SYGVKD. The CDR3 nucleotides read TGTGCCATCAGTTCATACGGTTCCTACGAGCAGTACTTC. Amino acid sequence: CAISSYGSYEQYF.

This clone was seen just once. The V gene is TRBV6-5, the J gene TRBJ1-1; a possible D gene is TRBD1 (6 bases). Germline CDR1 reads MNHEY; CDR2 reads SVGAGI. This CDR3 has 14 residues. Trimming took 4 bases from V and 4 from J, leaving 13 bases between them. The CDR3 coding sequence is TGTGCCAGCAGTTCACAGGGAGTGGTCACTGAAGCTTTCTTT. Residues: CASSSQGVVTEAFF.

The chain recombines TRBV19 with TRBJ1-5; D is perhaps TRBD1 (5 bases). The CDR3 has 16 residues. With 3 bases removed from V and 3 bases from J, the gap between germline ends came to 15 bases. Germline loops: CDR1 LNHDA, CDR2 SQIVND (reference sequence). In DNA form, the CDR3 reads TGTGCCAGTAGTATGGGGAGACAGACTTTCAATCAGCCCCAGCATTTT. Translating gives CASSMGRQTFNQPQHF. Looking up the rest from reference TRBV19 and TRBJ1-5 gives the full variable domain: DGGITQSPKYLFRKEGQNVTLSCEQNLNHDAMYWYRQDPGQGLRLIYYSQIVNDFQKGDIAEGYSVSREKKESFPLTVTSAQKNPTAFYLCASSMGRQTFNQPQHFGDGTRLSIL.

J is TRBJ1-3 and V is TRBV5-8; D perhaps matches TRBD1 (5 bases). The CDR3 runs to 17 residues. From germline, CDR1 is SGHTS and CDR2 YDEGEE. V was clipped by 4 bases and J by 2 bases, with 19 bases between them. The CDR3 here is CASSPTGRDATGNTIYF. The CDR3 DNA follows: TGTGCCAGCAGCCCAACGGGACGCGATGCCACTGGAAACACCATATATTTT.